A single T cell receptor beta chain is shown here with its context. Its target is unknown. The TCR beta libraries were generated through quantitative 5'-RACE incorporating molecular barcodes. TCRdb reprocessed the 5' RACE reads with MiXCR, giving one entry per CDR3 protein. Of about 240,000 distinct CDR3 sequences in the sample, about 24% were seen once. The entry originates in a study of CD8 T cells in ankylosing spondylitis. Whole-study findings and limits: Some motif variants had been reported before (in reactive arthritis synovial fluid and blood). There was a TCR beta motif, made of 7 to 9 highly homologous variants, that appeared characteristic of ankylosing spondylitis blood. Significant enrichment of disease-linked clones was reported in matched ankylosing spondylitis synovial fluid.

V gave up 6 bases and J gave up 4 bases, with 35 bases separating them. Germline values: CDR1 DFQATT, CDR2 SNEGSKA (reference sequence). The CDR3 loop spans 20 amino acids. Material: blood, either unsorted or a sorted T cell fraction (not recorded which). The sequence was obtained from a male donor with ankylosing spondylitis or in good health (not recorded which). The rearrangement joins TRBV20-1 to TRBJ2-3, with D possibly being TRBD1 or TRBD2 (6 bases each). The CDR3 DNA reads as TGCAGTGCGTACAAGTTTTCCCAGGGGACGGGACTCCCCGCCGCAGATACGCAGTATTTT. The encoded protein is CSAYKFSQGTGLPAADTQYF.